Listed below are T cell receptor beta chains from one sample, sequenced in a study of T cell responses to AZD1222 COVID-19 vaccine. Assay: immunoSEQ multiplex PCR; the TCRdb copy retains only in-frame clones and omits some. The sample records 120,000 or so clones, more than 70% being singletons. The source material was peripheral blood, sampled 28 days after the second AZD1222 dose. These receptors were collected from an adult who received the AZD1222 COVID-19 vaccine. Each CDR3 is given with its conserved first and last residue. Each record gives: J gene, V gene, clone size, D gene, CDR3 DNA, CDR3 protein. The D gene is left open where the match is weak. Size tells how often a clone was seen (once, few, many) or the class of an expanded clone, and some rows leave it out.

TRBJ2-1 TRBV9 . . TGTGCCAGCAGCGTTTTGTGGAGGGAAAGTGAGCAGTTCTTC CASSVLWRESEQFF
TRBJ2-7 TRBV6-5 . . TGTGCCAGCAAGGCCAGGGGGAGGTACGAGCAGTACTTC CASKARGRYEQYF
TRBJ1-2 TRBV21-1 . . TGTGCCAGCAGCCCCAACCCGGGGGGCCCAGACTATGGCTACACCTTC CASSPNPGGPDYGYTF
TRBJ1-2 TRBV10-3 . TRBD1 TGTGCCATCAATCCGCGGGCGACAGGGGGAAGGTCCGGCTACACCTTC CAINPRATGGRSGYTF
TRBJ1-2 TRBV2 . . TGTGCCAGCAGTGATTGGGGGATCTATGGCTACACCTTC CASSDWGIYGYTF
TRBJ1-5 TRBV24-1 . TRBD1 TGTGCCACCAGCACAGGGGTGGATCAGCCCCAGCATTTT CATSTGVDQPQHF
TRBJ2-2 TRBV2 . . TGTGCCAGCAGTGAACTGAGGGGCGGCGGGGAGCTGTTTTTT CASSELRGGGELFF
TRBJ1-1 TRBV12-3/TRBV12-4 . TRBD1 TGTGCCAGCAGTCCGACAGGGACCACTGAAGCTTTCTTT CASSPTGTTEAFF
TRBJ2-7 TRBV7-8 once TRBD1 TGTGCCAGCAGAGTCCTAGGGGGCAGAAACCTATACGAGCAGTACTTC CASRVLGGRNLYEQYF
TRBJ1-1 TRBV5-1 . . TGCGCCAGCAGCTTGATGGGTAACACTGAAGCTTTCTTT CASSLMGNTEAFF
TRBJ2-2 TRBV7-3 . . TGTGCCAGCAGCTTAAATAACGTGGGAACCGGGGAGCTGTTTTTT CASSLNNVGTGELFF
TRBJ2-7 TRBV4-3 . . TGCGCCAGCAGCCAAGGTCGCCTAAACGAGCAGTACTTC CASSQGRLNEQYF
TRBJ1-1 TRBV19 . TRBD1 TGTGCCAGTAGTATAATAACGGGACAGGGGGTAATGGAAGCTTTCTTT CASSIITGQGVMEAFF
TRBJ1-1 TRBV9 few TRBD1 TGTGCCAGCAGCACCAAACAGGGGTCAAACCCCATGAACACTGAAGCTTTCTTT CASSTKQGSNPMNTEAFF
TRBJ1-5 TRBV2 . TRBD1 TGTGCCAGCAGGGACAGGGATTTGAATCAGCCCCAGCATTTT CASRDRDLNQPQHF
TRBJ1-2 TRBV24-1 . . TGTGCCACCAGTGATTTAGAATATGGCTACACCTTC CATSDLEYGYTF
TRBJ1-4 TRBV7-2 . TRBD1 TGTGCCAGCAGCTTAGACAAACAGGGGCGACTGTTTTTT CASSLDKQGRLFF
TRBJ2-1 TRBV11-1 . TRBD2 TGTGCCAGCAGCCCTACTAGCGGGGGCTACAATGAGCAGTTCTTC CASSPTSGGYNEQFF
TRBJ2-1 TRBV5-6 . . TGTGCCAGCAGCTTGGGGGACGGACCTTCTCTGGGGGCTGAGCAGTTCTTC CASSLGDGPSLGAEQFF
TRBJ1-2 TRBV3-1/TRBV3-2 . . TGTGCCAGCAGCCAGGACGACCCCGAGGGCTACACCTTC CASSQDDPEGYTF
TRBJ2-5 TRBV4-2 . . TGTGCCAGCAGCCAGCCAAAGGATCCAGGGTGGGGGACCCAGTACTTC CASSQPKDPGWGTQYF
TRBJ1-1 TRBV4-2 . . TGTGCCAGCAGCCCGCGCCGGCTGAACACTGAAGCTTTCTTT CASSPRRLNTEAFF
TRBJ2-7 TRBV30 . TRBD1 TGTGCCTGGACCCTAAGTGACAGGGGTTACGAGCAGTACTTC CAWTLSDRGYEQYF
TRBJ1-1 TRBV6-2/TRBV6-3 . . TGTGCCAGCAGTTACTTGGCGGGGGGGAACACTGAAGCTTTCTTT CASSYLAGGNTEAFF
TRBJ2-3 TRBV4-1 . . TGCGCCAGCAGCCAAGAGGGGTCAGGGGGAGGGCCAGATACGCAGTATTTT CASSQEGSGGGPDTQYF
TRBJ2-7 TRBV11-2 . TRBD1 TGTGCCAGCAGCTTTGGACAGGGATTGTCCTACGAGCAGTACTTC CASSFGQGLSYEQYF
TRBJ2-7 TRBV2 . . TGTGCCAGCAGTCCCGGAGGGGGTCCCTCCTACGAGCAGTACTTC CASSPGGGPSYEQYF
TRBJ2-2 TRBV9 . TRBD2 TGTGCCAGCCGGGGGGGGAGCACCGGGGAGCTGTTTTTT CASRGGSTGELFF
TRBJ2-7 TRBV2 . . TGTGCCAGCAGTGTCTACGAGCAGTACTTC CASSVYEQYF
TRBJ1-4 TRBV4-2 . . TGTGCCAGCAGCCCGGACACCCTTAATGAAAAACTGTTTTTT CASSPDTLNEKLFF
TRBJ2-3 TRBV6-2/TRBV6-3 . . TGTGCCAGCAGTTACTTTCCGGGGCGGGGAGCGGTAGCAGATACGCAGTATTTT CASSYFPGRGAVADTQYF
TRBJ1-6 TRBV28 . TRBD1 TGTGCCACCGATCAGGCGACAGGGGGAAATAATTCACCCCTCCACTTT CATDQATGGNNSPLHF
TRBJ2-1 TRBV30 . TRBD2 TGTGCCTGGAGTGGAAGCGGGGGGGCCGGCGAGCAGTTCTTC CAWSGSGGAGEQFF
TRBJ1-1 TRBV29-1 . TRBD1 TGCAGCGGAGATGGGACAGGGGTTGAAGCTTTCTTT CSGDGTGVEAFF
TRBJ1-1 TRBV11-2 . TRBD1 TGTGCCAGCAGCTTGACAGGGGCTGAAGCTTTCTTT CASSLTGAEAFF
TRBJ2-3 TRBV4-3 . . TGCGCCAGCAGTTCTAGGTTTCGTACAGATACGCAGTATTTT CASSSRFRTDTQYF
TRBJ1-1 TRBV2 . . TGTGCCAGCATCGGATACGGCACTGAAGCTTTCTTT CASIGYGTEAFF
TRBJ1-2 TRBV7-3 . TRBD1 TGTGCCAGCAGCCCATCGGGACAGGCATCAGAGGGCTACACCTTC CASSPSGQASEGYTF
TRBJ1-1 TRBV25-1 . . TGTGCCAGCAGTGAAGGTCGTCAAAAAGCTTTCTTT CASSEGRQKAFF
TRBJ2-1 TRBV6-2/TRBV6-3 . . TGTGCCAGCAGTACCTTCCTAGACAGGAGGTTCTTC CASSTFLDRRFF
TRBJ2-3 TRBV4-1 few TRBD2 TGCGCCAGCAGCCAAGATCTCCGACTAGCGGGAGTAACAGATACGCAGTATTTT CASSQDLRLAGVTDTQYF